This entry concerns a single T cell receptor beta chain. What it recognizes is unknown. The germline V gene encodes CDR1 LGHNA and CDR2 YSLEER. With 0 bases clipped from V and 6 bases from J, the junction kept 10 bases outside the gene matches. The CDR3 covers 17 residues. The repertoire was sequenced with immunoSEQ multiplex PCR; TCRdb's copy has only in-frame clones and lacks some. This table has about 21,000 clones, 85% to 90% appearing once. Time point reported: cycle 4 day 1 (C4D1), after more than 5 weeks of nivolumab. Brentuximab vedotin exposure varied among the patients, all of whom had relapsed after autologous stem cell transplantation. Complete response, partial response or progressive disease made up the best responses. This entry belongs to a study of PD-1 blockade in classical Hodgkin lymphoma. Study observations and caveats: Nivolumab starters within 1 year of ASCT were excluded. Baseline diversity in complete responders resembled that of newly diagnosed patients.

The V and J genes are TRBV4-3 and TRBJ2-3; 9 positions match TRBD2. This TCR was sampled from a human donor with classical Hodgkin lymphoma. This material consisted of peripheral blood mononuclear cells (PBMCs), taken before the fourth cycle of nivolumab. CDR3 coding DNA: TGCGCCAGCAGCCAAGAGGTACCCAGCGGGGGGTTGGATACGCAGTATTTT. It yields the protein CASSQEVPSGGLDTQYF.